What follows are 5 T cell receptor beta chains derived from one specimen sequenced in a study of blood T cell repertoires in COVID-19. The data were produced by immunoSEQ multiplex PCR, yet TCRdb's version contains in-frame clones alone and is incomplete. Of about 240,000 clones listed, around 83% are singletons. Sequencing was performed on peripheral blood. The receptor set was obtained from a woman between 18 and 30 years old with acute or convalescent COVID-19.

This chain connects TRBV6-5 to TRBJ1-5; 10 bases align to TRBD1. CDR1 and CDR2 from the germline V gene are MNHEY and SVGAGI. V lost 6 bases, J lost 5 bases, and 4 bases stayed unmatched. The CDR3 is 14 amino acids. CDR3: CASRSGTGDQPQHF. CDR3 coding DNA: TGTGCCAGCAGGTCCGGGACAGGGGATCAGCCCCAGCATTTT.

This clone was detected once. The chain is built from TRBV10-2 and TRBJ2-7; D might be TRBD1 (5 bases). The V end lost 1 base, the J end lost 5 bases, and 12 bases lay between the germline ends. Germline CDR1 is WSHSY and CDR2 is SAAADI. This CDR3 comprises 14 residues. In DNA, the CDR3 is TGCGCCAGCAGTGAGTTGGGGCTTCAGGACGAGCAGTACTTC. This gives the protein CASSELGLQDEQYF.

CDR3 sequence (DNA): TGTGCCAGCAGCTTGGTTGTAAGTCCTTGGAGAAATTCACCCCTCCACTTT. Translated: CASSLVVSPWRNSPLHF. The chain is built from TRBV5-4 and TRBJ1-6; unclear D gene. CDR1 and CDR2 (germline): SGHNT, YYREEE (reference sequence). Trimming pared 0 bases from V and 7 bases from J, leaving 17 bases between. The CDR3 covers 17 residues.

The V call is TRBV7-9, the J call TRBJ1-1; TRBD1 is a possible D gene (5 bases). The CDR3 extends over 13 amino acids. The V end was cut by 3 bases, the J end by 12 bases, with 17 bases between. CDR1 is SEHNR and CDR2 is FQNEAQ in the germline V gene (reference sequence). In nucleotides, the CDR3 is TGTGCCAGCAGCTTGGGGCAGGGAGGTATAACTTTCTTT. Translating gives CASSLGQGGITFF.

The J gene is TRBJ2-1, the V gene TRBV13; 9 nucleotides line up with TRBD2. From germline, CDR1 is PRHDT and CDR2 FYEKMQ (reference sequence). The CDR3 loop spans 16 amino acids. V was clipped by 3 bases and J by 3 bases; unmatched bases: 6. For the CDR3, the DNA is TGTGCCAGCAGCTTTCCTCTAGCGGGACTCTACAATGAGCAGTTCTTC. Translation: CASSFPLAGLYNEQFF.